A selection of T cell receptor beta chains follows, all from one sample in a study of shared clonotypes between healthy human individuals. The repertoire was sequenced with immunoSEQ multiplex PCR; TCRdb's copy has only in-frame clones and lacks some. The repertoire consists of some 2,100,000 clones, with roughly 95% occurring once and the leading ten covering around 0.13%. Sequencing was done on a sample of naive CD4+ T cells sorted from blood. Receptors originate from a man aged 18 to 29 in good health. Both conserved end residues are part of each CDR3. Fields, in order: V gene, D gene, clone size, CDR3 length, J gene, CDR3 protein, CDR3 DNA. The D gene is left open where the match is weak. Part of the rows lack a size; the others show once, few, many or a class for expanded clones.

v_gene: TRBV5-6; d_gene: NA; abundance: NA; len: 15; j_gene: TRBJ1-5; CDR3aa: CASSLLAGDDQPQHF; CDR3nt: TGTGCCAGCAGCTTGTTGGCAGGGGATGATCAGCCCCAGCATTTT
v_gene: TRBV30; d_gene: NA; abundance: NA; len: 15; j_gene: TRBJ2-7; CDR3aa: CAWSASMVGGLEQYF; CDR3nt: TGTGCCTGGAGTGCCTCAATGGTGGGGGGGCTCGAGCAGTACTTC
v_gene: TRBV6-5; d_gene: TRBD1; abundance: NA; len: 12; j_gene: TRBJ2-1; CDR3aa: CASRSQGNEQFF; CDR3nt: TGTGCCAGCAGGTCACAGGGGAATGAGCAGTTCTTC
v_gene: TRBV12-2; d_gene: NA; abundance: NA; len: 19; j_gene: TRBJ1-1; CDR3aa: CASRLSTREDRPESTEAFF; CDR3nt: TGTGCAAGTCGCTTAAGTACTAGAGAGGACAGACCTGAGAGCACTGAAGCTTTCTTT
v_gene: TRBV6-5; d_gene: NA; abundance: NA; len: 14; j_gene: TRBJ1-6; CDR3aa: CASSREGLNSPLHF; CDR3nt: TGTGCCAGCAGTCGGGAGGGACTTAATTCACCCCTCCACTTT
v_gene: TRBV7-3; d_gene: NA; abundance: NA; len: 12; j_gene: TRBJ2-2; CDR3aa: CASSQGFGELFF; CDR3nt: TGTGCCAGCAGCCAGGGGTTCGGGGAGCTGTTTTTT
v_gene: TRBV11-2; d_gene: NA; abundance: NA; len: 13; j_gene: TRBJ2-3; CDR3aa: CASSILTADTQYF; CDR3nt: TGTGCCAGCAGCATCCTTACGGCAGATACGCAGTATTTT
v_gene: TRBV7-9; d_gene: NA; abundance: NA; len: 12; j_gene: TRBJ2-7; CDR3aa: CASSSLRGEQYF; CDR3nt: TGTGCCAGCAGCTCCCTACGGGGCGAGCAGTACTTC
v_gene: TRBV7-2; d_gene: NA; abundance: NA; len: 15; j_gene: TRBJ1-2; CDR3aa: CASSLSAGEVDGYTF; CDR3nt: TGTGCCAGCAGCTTATCCGCAGGGGAAGTGGATGGCTACACCTTC
v_gene: TRBV19; d_gene: NA; abundance: NA; len: 15; j_gene: TRBJ2-7; CDR3aa: CASSIGQGYSYEQYF; CDR3nt: TGTGCCAGTAGTATCGGGCAGGGGTACTCCTACGAGCAGTACTTC
v_gene: TRBV7-8; d_gene: NA; abundance: NA; len: 13; j_gene: TRBJ2-1; CDR3aa: CASSLGSVNEQFF; CDR3nt: TGTGCCAGCAGCTTGGGTAGCGTCAATGAGCAGTTCTTC
v_gene: TRBV2; d_gene: NA; abundance: NA; len: 15; j_gene: TRBJ1-4; CDR3aa: CASATGRLTNEKLFF; CDR3nt: TGTGCCAGCGCGACGGGGCGGCTAACTAATGAAAAACTGTTTTTT
v_gene: TRBV5-1; d_gene: NA; abundance: NA; len: 15; j_gene: TRBJ2-7; CDR3aa: CASSSSGAGLWEQYF; CDR3nt: TGCGCCAGCAGCTCCTCGGGTGCGGGGTTGTGGGAGCAGTACTTC
v_gene: TRBV7-2; d_gene: TRBD1; abundance: NA; len: 13; j_gene: TRBJ1-2; CDR3aa: CASSPTGGWGYTF; CDR3nt: TGTGCCAGCAGCCCGACAGGGGGCTGGGGCTACACCTTC
v_gene: TRBV7-2; d_gene: TRBD1; abundance: NA; len: 14; j_gene: TRBJ1-4; CDR3aa: CASSLDRGLEKLFF; CDR3nt: TGTGCCAGCAGCTTAGACAGGGGGCTTGAAAAACTGTTTTTT
v_gene: TRBV7-3; d_gene: TRBD1; abundance: NA; len: 16; j_gene: TRBJ2-2; CDR3aa: CASSLAQGAGTGELFF; CDR3nt: TGTGCCAGCAGCTTAGCACAGGGGGCTGGGACCGGGGAGCTGTTTTTT
v_gene: TRBV5-1; d_gene: NA; abundance: NA; len: 15; j_gene: TRBJ2-5; CDR3aa: CASSLSSVGQETQYF; CDR3nt: TGCGCCAGCAGCTTGTCCTCCGTGGGGCAAGAGACCCAGTACTTC
v_gene: TRBV18; d_gene: NA; abundance: NA; len: 14; j_gene: TRBJ1-6; CDR3aa: CASSQTVPDSPLHF; CDR3nt: TGTGCCAGCTCACAGACAGTCCCGGATTCACCCCTCCACTTT
v_gene: TRBV29-1; d_gene: NA; abundance: NA; len: 14; j_gene: TRBJ2-1; CDR3aa: CSVVGRLSYNEQFF; CDR3nt: TGCAGCGTTGTTGGACGCCTCTCCTACAATGAGCAGTTCTTC
v_gene: TRBV19; d_gene: NA; abundance: NA; len: 14; j_gene: TRBJ1-6; CDR3aa: CASTSDQRDSPLHF; CDR3nt: TGTGCCAGTACCTCGGATCAGAGGGATTCACCCCTCCACTTT
v_gene: TRBV6-5; d_gene: NA; abundance: few; len: 15; j_gene: TRBJ1-6; CDR3aa: CASSYSTLGGEWLHF; CDR3nt: TGTGCCAGCAGTTACTCGACCCTCGGCGGAGAGTGGCTCCACTTT
v_gene: TRBV6-5; d_gene: NA; abundance: NA; len: 14; j_gene: TRBJ1-1; CDR3aa: CASTTTQTNTEAFF; CDR3nt: TGTGCCAGCACAACGACACAGACGAACACTGAAGCTTTCTTT
v_gene: TRBV5-1; d_gene: NA; abundance: NA; len: 15; j_gene: TRBJ1-1; CDR3aa: CASSRTGTPTTEAFF; CDR3nt: TGCGCCAGCAGCAGAACCGGGACACCCACCACTGAAGCTTTCTTT
v_gene: TRBV14; d_gene: NA; abundance: NA; len: 11; j_gene: TRBJ2-1; CDR3aa: CASSQLNEQFF; CDR3nt: TGTGCCAGCAGCCAGTTAAATGAGCAGTTCTTC
v_gene: TRBV28; d_gene: TRBD1; abundance: once; len: 14; j_gene: TRBJ2-7; CDR3aa: CASSLTGASYEQYF; CDR3nt: TGTGCCAGCAGTTTGACAGGGGCATCCTACGAGCAGTACTTC
v_gene: TRBV25-1; d_gene: NA; abundance: NA; len: 12; j_gene: TRBJ1-1; CDR3aa: CASSGWNTEAFF; CDR3nt: TGTGCCAGCAGCGGGTGGAACACTGAAGCTTTCTTT
v_gene: TRBV5-8; d_gene: NA; abundance: NA; len: 15; j_gene: TRBJ1-3; CDR3aa: CASSLGQFYRNTIYF; CDR3nt: TGTGCCAGCAGCTTGGGGCAGTTTTACAGAAACACCATATATTTT
v_gene: TRBV5-1; d_gene: TRBD1; abundance: NA; len: 17; j_gene: TRBJ2-2; CDR3aa: CASSLEVGQGNTGELFF; CDR3nt: TGCGCCAGCAGCTTGGAAGTAGGACAGGGGAACACCGGGGAGCTGTTTTTT
v_gene: TRBV29-1; d_gene: NA; abundance: NA; len: 13; j_gene: TRBJ1-3; CDR3aa: CSVVGGLGDTIYF; CDR3nt: TGCAGCGTTGTAGGGGGACTTGGCGACACCATATATTTT
v_gene: TRBV28; d_gene: NA; abundance: NA; len: 14; j_gene: TRBJ1-5; CDR3aa: CASTPALSNQPQHF; CDR3nt: TGTGCCAGCACCCCGGCCCTTAGCAATCAGCCCCAGCATTTT
v_gene: TRBV7-7; d_gene: NA; abundance: once; len: 16; j_gene: TRBJ2-2; CDR3aa: CASSLAAGLNTGELFF; CDR3nt: TGTGCTAGCAGCTTAGCTGCAGGGCTGAACACCGGGGAGCTGTTTTTT
v_gene: TRBV2; d_gene: NA; abundance: NA; len: 12; j_gene: TRBJ1-1; CDR3aa: CASSARDTEAFF; CDR3nt: TGTGCCAGCAGTGCCAGGGACACTGAAGCTTTCTTT
v_gene: TRBV10-1; d_gene: NA; abundance: NA; len: 13; j_gene: TRBJ1-1; CDR3aa: CASASQGDTEAFF; CDR3nt: TGCGCCAGCGCCTCACAAGGGGACACTGAAGCTTTCTTT
v_gene: TRBV30; d_gene: NA; abundance: NA; len: 14; j_gene: TRBJ1-3; CDR3aa: CAWRLRSSGNTIYF; CDR3nt: TGTGCCTGGAGACTGCGTTCCTCTGGAAACACCATATATTTT
v_gene: TRBV5-6; d_gene: NA; abundance: NA; len: 13; j_gene: TRBJ1-2; CDR3aa: CASRPAGNYGYTF; CDR3nt: TGTGCCAGCAGGCCGGCGGGGAACTATGGCTACACCTTC